The 10 T cell receptor beta chains below were found in one sample sequenced in a study of low-dose radiotherapy and immunotherapy resistance in tumors. Time point meaning: before trial treatment. First-strand cDNA used TRAV- and TRBV-specific primers, covering alpha and beta chains. TCR amplification involved approximately 20 PCR cycles with a constant-region primer and V-primer adapter. MiXCR was run by TCRdb on the reads, yielding one entry per CDR3 protein. Of tens of thousands of distinct CDR3 sequences in the sample, roughly a tenth were seen once. Sequencing used PBMCs, obtained before treatment. These receptors were obtained from a male donor with prostate cancer.

This clonotype was counted at least ten times. The chain employs TRBV4-3 and TRBJ2-2; D gene unclear. CDR3 length: 17 residues. V lost 1 base, J lost 2 bases, and 14 bases lay in between. The germline CDR1 and CDR2 sequences are LGHNA and YSLEER. The DNA for the CDR3 is TGCGCCAGCAGCCAAGCCCCCTCAGGCGGAAACACCGGGGAGCTGTTTTTT. Its protein is CASSQAPSGGNTGELFF.

Ten or more counts support this clonotype. The CDR3 loop reads CASSLSLFVGSDEQFF. Here the CDR3 DNA reads TGTGCCAGCAGTTTAAGCCTATTCGTGGGTTCGGATGAGCAGTTCTTC. The chain uses TRBV6-2 or TRBV6-3 and TRBJ2-1; D unclear. The CDR3 sequence is 16 residues long. The V gene lost 4 bases and the J gene lost 8 bases, with 21 bases spanning the gap. Germline V CDR1 and CDR2: MNHEY, SVGEGT.

This clonotype has ten or more counts. The chain is built from TRBV6-5 and TRBJ2-1, with 9 nucleotides matching TRBD2. The CDR3 is 18 residues long. The germline CDR1 and CDR2 sequences are MNHEY and SVGAGI. V dropped 4 bases and J dropped 0; count of bases not matched to a gene: 10. For the CDR3, the DNA is TGTGCCAGCAGTTTCCGCGGACTAGCGTGGAGCTCCTACAATGAGCAGTTCTTC. Protein product: CASSFRGLAWSSYNEQFF.

At least ten counts were recorded for this clonotype. The CDR3 DNA reads as TGTGCCAGCAGCCAAGCGACAGGGGGCCACACCGGGGAGCTGTTTTTT. The encoded protein is CASSQATGGHTGELFF. The V gene is TRBV3-1, the J gene TRBJ2-2; 10 bases line up with TRBD1. The CDR3 consists of 16 residues. CDR1 LGHDT and CDR2 YNNKEL come from the germline V gene (reference sequence). Losses at the gene ends were 1 base for V and 3 bases for J; bases not matched to a gene: 2. Full variable domain (outside the CDR3, taken from reference TRBV3-1 and TRBJ2-2): DTAVSQTPKYLVTQMGNDKSIKCEQNLGHDTMYWYKQDSKKFLKIMFSYNNKELIINETVPNRFSPKSPDKAHLNLHINSLELGDSAVYFCASSQATGGHTGELFFGEGSRLTVL.

The rearrangement joins TRBV2 to TRBJ2-1; D might be TRBD1 or TRBD2, each matching 5 bases. CDR1 and CDR2 from the germline V gene are SNHLY and FYNNEI. The CDR3 runs 16 residues. Trimming removed 5 bases from V and 3 bases from J, with 17 bases in between. The CDR3 DNA follows: TGTGCCAGCAGTCAACTATGGGCAGGGAGCTACAATGAGCAGTTCTTC. Encoded protein: CASSQLWAGSYNEQFF. Full variable domain (remainder filled in from reference TRBV2 and TRBJ2-1): EPEVTQTPSHQVTQMGQEVILRCVPISNHLYFYWYRQILGQKVEFLVSFYNNEISEKSEIFDDQFSVERPDGSNFTLKIRSTKLEDSAMYFCASSQLWAGSYNEQFFGPGTRLTVL.

This clonotype was seen ten or more times. This sequence joins TRBV24-1 and TRBJ2-1; D is unresolved. The germline CDR1 and CDR2 sequences are KGHDR and SFDVKD. V lost 4 bases and J 4 bases, leaving 16 bases between the germline ends. The CDR3 length is 16 residues. CDR3 protein: CATSDSADGRYNEQFF. Written as DNA, the CDR3 is TGTGCCACCAGTGACTCTGCGGACGGCCGTTACAATGAGCAGTTCTTC.

This clonotype was picked up many times. This chain uses TRBV28 with TRBJ2-7; possibly TRBD1 for D (6 bases). This CDR3 is 12 amino acids long. Germline V gene sequence: CDR1 MDHEN, CDR2 SYDVKM. Trimming took off 4 bases at V and 4 bases at J, with 8 bases between the two ends. The DNA for the CDR3 is TGTGCCAGCAGTTCAGGGGTATACGAGCAGTACTTC. Translation gives CASSSGVYEQYF.

This clonotype was seen many times. The rearrangement joins TRBV9 to TRBJ2-1; 8 positions match TRBD1. The trim removed 3 bases at V and 7 bases at J, leaving 9 bases unmatched. The length of the CDR3 is 15 residues. Germline loops: CDR1 SGDLS, CDR2 YYNGEE. Written as DNA, the CDR3 is TGTGCCAGCAGCGCCTTTACGGGACAGGTAAATGAGCAGTTCTTC. Translation gives CASSAFTGQVNEQFF.

This clonotype was picked up many times. The chain combines TRBV14 with TRBJ2-7; 10 positions match TRBD2. The CDR3 consists of 14 residues. Germline values: CDR1 SGHDN, CDR2 FVKESK. V dropped 1 base and J dropped 6; count of bases not matched to a gene: 3. This CDR3 is CASSQGLAGREQYF. The CDR3 DNA reads TGTGCCAGCAGCCAAGGACTAGCGGGCCGCGAGCAGTACTTC.

This clonotype has at least ten counts. The rearrangement joins TRBV29-1 to TRBJ2-5; TRBD2 aligns across 7 bases. J gave up 2 bases and V 6 bases, and 9 bases lay outside the gene matches. This CDR3 is built from 14 residues. The germline V gene encodes CDR1 SQVTM and CDR2 ANQGSEA. CDR3 coding DNA: TGCAGCGTGGGGGGGAGAGTTAAACAAGAGACCCAGTACTTC. Translation: CSVGGRVKQETQYF.